This TCR beta chain was sequenced during a study of human T cells and chemical hapten exposure. As for time point: pre-sensitization, week 0. Treatment of the sample: therapeutic diphenylcyclopropenone sensitization with weekly scalp DPC. Per the germline V gene, CDR1 is SGHDT and CDR2 is YYEEEE. V was shortened by 6 bases and J by 7 bases, with 16 bases between the two germline ends. The CDR3 extends over 13 amino acids. TCRdb re-derived calls from the RACE reads in MiXCR, one entry per CDR3 protein. The repertoire holds approximately 260,000 distinct CDR3 sequences, with more than 6.5% as singletons.

The source material was whole blood, sampled in connection with sensitization to the hapten diphenylcyclopropenone (DPC). The rearrangement joins TRBV5-6 to TRBJ1-2; TRBD1 is a possible D gene (5 bases). This TCR came from a woman aged 40 to 49 with alopecia areata. Some clones in this sample may be carry-over from other donors' samples. This CDR3 is CASNFPGGSGYTF. CDR3 DNA sequence: TGTGCCAGCAACTTTCCGGGGGGATCTGGCTACACCTTC.